The entry that follows covers one TCR beta chain sequence. Its antigen remains unidentified. The CDR3 consists of 14 residues. CDR1 and CDR2 (germline): SQVTM, ANQGSEA. V gave up 5 bases and J gave up 0 bases, with 11 bases separating them. The sample belongs to a study of CD4 T cells in relation to SARS-CoV-2 and coronaviruses. About the study: ViraFEST: roughly ten-day antigen culture of PBMCs, then TCR beta CDR3 sequencing.

Profiling relied on immunoSEQ multiplex PCR, and the TCRdb table lists in-frame clones only, not all of them. The sample lists tens of thousands of clones; about three quarters were seen once. The chain has TRBV29-1 and TRBJ1-5; D is ambiguous. This sequence was found in an adult with COVID-19. The source material was memory CD4+ T cells from PBMCs, cultured in vitro. Written as DNA, the CDR3 is TGCAGCGTTAGCACGGATAATAGCAATCAGCCCCAGCATTTT. The encoded protein is CSVSTDNSNQPQHF.